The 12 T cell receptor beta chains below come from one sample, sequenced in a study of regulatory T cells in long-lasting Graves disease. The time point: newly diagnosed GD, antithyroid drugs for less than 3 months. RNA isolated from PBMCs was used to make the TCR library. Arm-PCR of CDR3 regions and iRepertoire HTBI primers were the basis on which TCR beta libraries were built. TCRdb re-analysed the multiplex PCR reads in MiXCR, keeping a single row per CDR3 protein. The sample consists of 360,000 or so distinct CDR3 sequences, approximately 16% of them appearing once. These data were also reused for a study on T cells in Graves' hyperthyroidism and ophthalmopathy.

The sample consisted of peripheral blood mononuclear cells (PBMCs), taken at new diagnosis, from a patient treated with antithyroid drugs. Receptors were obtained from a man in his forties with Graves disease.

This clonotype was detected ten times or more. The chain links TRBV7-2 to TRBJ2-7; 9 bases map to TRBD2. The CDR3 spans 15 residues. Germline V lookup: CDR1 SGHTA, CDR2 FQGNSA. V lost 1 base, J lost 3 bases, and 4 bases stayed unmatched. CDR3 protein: CASSLVAGDYYEQYF. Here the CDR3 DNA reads TGTGCCAGCAGCTTAGTAGCGGGGGACTACTACGAGCAGTACTTC.

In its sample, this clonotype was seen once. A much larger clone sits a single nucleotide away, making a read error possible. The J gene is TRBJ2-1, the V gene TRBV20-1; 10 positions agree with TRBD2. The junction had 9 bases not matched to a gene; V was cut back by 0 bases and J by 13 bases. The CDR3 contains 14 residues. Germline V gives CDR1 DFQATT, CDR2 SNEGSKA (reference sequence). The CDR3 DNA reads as TGCAGTGCTAGAGAGAGCGGGGGGGAAGAGACCCAGTTCTTC. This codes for CSARESGGEETQFF.

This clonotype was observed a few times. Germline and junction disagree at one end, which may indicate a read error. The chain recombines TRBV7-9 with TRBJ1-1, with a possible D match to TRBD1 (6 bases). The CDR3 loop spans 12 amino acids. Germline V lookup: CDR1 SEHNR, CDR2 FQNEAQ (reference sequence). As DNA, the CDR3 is TGTGCCAGCAGCTTCGGACAGCTTGAAGCTTCCTTT. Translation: CASSFGQLEASF.

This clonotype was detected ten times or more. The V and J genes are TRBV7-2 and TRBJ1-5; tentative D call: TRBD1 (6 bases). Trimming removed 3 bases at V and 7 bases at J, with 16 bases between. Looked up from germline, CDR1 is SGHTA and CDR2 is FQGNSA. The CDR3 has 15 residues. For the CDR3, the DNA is TGTGCCAGCAGCTTCTCCTTACAGGGCATCCAGCCCCAGCATTTT. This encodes CASSFSLQGIQPQHF.

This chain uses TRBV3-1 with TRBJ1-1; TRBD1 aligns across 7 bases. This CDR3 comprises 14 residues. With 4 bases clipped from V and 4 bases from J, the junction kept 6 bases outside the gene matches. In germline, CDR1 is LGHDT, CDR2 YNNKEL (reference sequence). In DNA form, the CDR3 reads TGTGCCAGCAGCCCCGCTGACAGGGTCACTGAAGCTTTCTTT. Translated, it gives CASSPADRVTEAFF. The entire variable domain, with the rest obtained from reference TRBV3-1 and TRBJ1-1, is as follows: DTAVSQTPKYLVTQMGNDKSIKCEQNLGHDTMYWYKQDSKKFLKIMFSYNNKELIINETVPNRFSPKSPDKAHLNLHINSLELGDSAVYFCASSPADRVTEAFFGQGTRLTVV.

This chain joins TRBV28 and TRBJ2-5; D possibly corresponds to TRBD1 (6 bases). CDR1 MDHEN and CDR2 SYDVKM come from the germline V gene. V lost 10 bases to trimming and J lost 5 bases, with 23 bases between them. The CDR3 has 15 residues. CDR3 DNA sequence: TGTGCCACCTCGACTTCCTACGCAGGGGATGAGACCCAGTACTTC. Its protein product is CATSTSYAGDETQYF.

The CDR3 region has the DNA TGCGCCAGCAGCCAACCCCGACCTAGGACAGGGATTATTACAGATACGCAGTATTTT. Residues: CASSQPRPRTGIITDTQYF. The chain is built from TRBV4-1 and TRBJ2-3, with 8 bases aligning to TRBD1. Germline-derived CDR1 and CDR2 are MGHRA and YSYEKL. V trimming: 2 bases; J trimming: 3 bases; junction bases outside the gene matches: 16. The CDR3 spans 19 residues.

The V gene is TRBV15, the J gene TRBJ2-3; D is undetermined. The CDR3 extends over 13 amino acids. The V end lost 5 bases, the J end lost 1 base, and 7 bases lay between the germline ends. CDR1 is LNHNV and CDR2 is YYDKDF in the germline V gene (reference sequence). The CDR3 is CATSGIRTDTQYF. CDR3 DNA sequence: TGTGCCACCAGCGGCATTCGCACAGATACGCAGTATTTT.

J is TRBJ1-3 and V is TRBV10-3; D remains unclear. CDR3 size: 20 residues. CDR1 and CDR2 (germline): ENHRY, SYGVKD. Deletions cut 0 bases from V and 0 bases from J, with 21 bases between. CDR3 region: CAISESSHSIAFYSGNTIYF. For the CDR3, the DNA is TGTGCCATCAGTGAGTCGTCTCACAGTATTGCGTTCTACTCTGGAAACACCATATATTTT.

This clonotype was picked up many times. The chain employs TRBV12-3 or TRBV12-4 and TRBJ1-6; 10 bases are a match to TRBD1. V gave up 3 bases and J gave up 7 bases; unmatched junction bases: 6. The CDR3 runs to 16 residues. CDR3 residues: CASSFGTGAKNSPLHF. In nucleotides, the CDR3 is TGTGCCAGCAGTTTTGGGACAGGGGCTAAAAATTCACCCCTCCACTTT.

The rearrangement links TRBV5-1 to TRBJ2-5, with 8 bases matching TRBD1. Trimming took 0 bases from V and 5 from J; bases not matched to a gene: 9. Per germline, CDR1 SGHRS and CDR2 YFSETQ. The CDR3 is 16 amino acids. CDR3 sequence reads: CASSLGDRGRDETQYF. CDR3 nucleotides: TGCGCCAGCAGCTTGGGAGACAGGGGACGCGACGAGACCCAGTACTTC.

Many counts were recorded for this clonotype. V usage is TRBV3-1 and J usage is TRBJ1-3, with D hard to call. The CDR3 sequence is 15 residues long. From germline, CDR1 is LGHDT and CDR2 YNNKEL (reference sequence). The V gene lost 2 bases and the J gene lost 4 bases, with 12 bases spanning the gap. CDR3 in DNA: TGTGCCAGCAGCCAAATTGGACGCCGGGGAAACACCATATATTTT. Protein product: CASSQIGRRGNTIYF. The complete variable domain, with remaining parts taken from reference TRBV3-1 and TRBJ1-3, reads DTAVSQTPKYLVTQMGNDKSIKCEQNLGHDTMYWYKQDSKKFLKIMFSYNNKELIINETVPNRFSPKSPDKAHLNLHINSLELGDSAVYFCASSQIGRRGNTIYFGEGSWLTVV.